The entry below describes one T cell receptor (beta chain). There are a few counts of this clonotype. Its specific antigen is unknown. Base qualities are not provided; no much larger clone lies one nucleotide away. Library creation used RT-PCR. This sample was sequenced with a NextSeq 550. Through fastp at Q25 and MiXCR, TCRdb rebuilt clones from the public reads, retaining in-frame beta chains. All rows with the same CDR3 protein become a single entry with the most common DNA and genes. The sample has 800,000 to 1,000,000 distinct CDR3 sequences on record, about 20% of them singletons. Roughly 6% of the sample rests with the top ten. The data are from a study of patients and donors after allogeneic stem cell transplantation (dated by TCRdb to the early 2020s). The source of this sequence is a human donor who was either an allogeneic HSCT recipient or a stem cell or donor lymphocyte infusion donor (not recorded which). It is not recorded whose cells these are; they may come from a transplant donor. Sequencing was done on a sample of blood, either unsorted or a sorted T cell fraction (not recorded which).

The DNA reads as follows: TGCAGTGCTCTGACCGGGGAGCGCAATCAGCCCCAGCATTTT. It encodes CSALTGERNQPQHF. The chain is made from TRBV20-1 and TRBJ1-5; there is no confident call for the D gene. The trim is 5 bases for V and 2 bases for J, with a gap of 13 bases between the germline ends. CDR1 and CDR2 (DFQATT, SNEGSKA) derive from the germline V gene (reference sequence). From the cysteine up to the phenylalanine, the CDR3 has a length of 14 residues. Here the CDR3 DNA is all that survives: 42 bases in frame from base 1.